This T cell receptor beta chain was captured by sequencing in a study of immune evolution from preneoplasia to lung adenocarcinoma. Patients had resection in Japan or China between the mid-2010s and the late 2010s. Histologic diagnosis was independently verified by two lung pathologists. Using immunoSEQ multiplex PCR, the repertoire was profiled, and TCRdb retains in-frame clones only, with some absent. Here the sample spans roughly 4,600 clones, around four fifths being singletons. The study, taken as a whole, reports: Later-stage lesions appeared to have more T cells, more diversity, less clonality. Normal lung had the highest top T cell clone frequencies.

Comment on this clone: The target antigen is unknown.

Germline loops: CDR1 MRHNA, CDR2 SNTAGT. The CDR3 totals 13 residues. Losses at the gene ends were 6 bases for V and 2 bases for J; bases not matched to a gene: 2. The sequence was obtained from a donor at least 70 years old with lung adenocarcinoma. Source material: FFPE adjacent normal lung tissue. The chain links TRBV6-4 to TRBJ1-1; 8 bases match TRBD1. CDR3 residues: CASRDRENTEAFF. CDR3 coding DNA: TGTGCCAGCAGGGACAGGGAAAACACTGAAGCTTTCTTT.